The clone carrying this T cell receptor (beta chain) was seen ten or more times. Its target is unknown. V lost 7 bases and J lost 0, with 15 bases in between. This CDR3 comprises 15 residues. The germline CDR1 and CDR2 sequences are SEHNR and FQNEAQ (reference sequence). The data originate from a study of T cells in Graves' hyperthyroidism and ophthalmopathy. Amplification of TCR beta CDR3 regions used RNA as the template. When the TCR CDR3 underwent first-round RT-PCR, the HTBI primer set was used. TCRdb used MiXCR to reprocess the multiplex PCR reads, holding one entry per CDR3 protein. Found here are fewer than 750,000 distinct CDR3 sequences, 14% of them singletons; the top ten hold under 15%. General study points: Among thyroid clonotypes expanded above 0.001, most also appeared in blood. Before onset, ophthalmopathy was predicted by the model a median around 6 months earlier.

An approximately 10 ml volume of fresh peripheral blood provided the PBMCs. The chain combines TRBV7-9 with TRBJ2-5; D is ambiguous. Sequences were obtained from blood. The receptor was isolated from a woman between 45 and 60 years old with Graves' ophthalmopathy. CDR3 nucleotides: TGTGCCAGCAAGCTAGGATTTCGGGACCAAGAGACCCAGTACTTC. It is translated as CASKLGFRDQETQYF. The full variable domain, rest sourced from reference TRBV7-9 and TRBJ2-5, is DTGVSQNPRHKITKRGQNVTFRCDPISEHNRLYWYRQTLGQGPEFLTYFQNEAQLEKSRLLSDRFSAERPKGSFSTLEIQRTEQGDSAMYLCASKLGFRDQETQYFGPGTRLLVL.